One sample yielded the 13 T cell receptor beta chains listed below, sequenced in a study of CD8 T cells in ankylosing spondylitis. TCRdb reprocessed the 5' RACE reads with MiXCR, giving one entry per CDR3 protein. Of around 160,000 distinct CDR3 sequences listed, 11% were seen once; the top ten hold 29%. Sequencing was performed on blood, either unsorted or a sorted T cell fraction (not recorded which). Receptors were obtained from a male donor with ankylosing spondylitis or in good health (not recorded which).

This clonotype was detected ten times or more. The CDR3 DNA sequence: TGCAGCGCTGACGGGTTTAACTATGGCTACACCTTC. Translating gives CSADGFNYGYTF. J is TRBJ1-2 and V is TRBV29-1, with D hard to call. Germline V gives CDR1 SQVTM, CDR2 ANQGSEA. The CDR3 contains 12 residues. V gave up 7 bases and J gave up 1 base, with 10 bases separating them.

This clonotype occurred many times. The rearrangement links TRBV10-3 to TRBJ1-1, with TRBD1 as a possible D gene (6 bases). From germline, CDR1 is ENHRY and CDR2 SYGVKD. The CDR3 sequence is 13 residues long. The germline V and J ends were trimmed by 6 bases and 1 base, with 9 bases remaining between them. The CDR3 nucleotides are TGTGCCATCAGGAGGGACACGAACACTGAAGCTTTCTTT. This sequence encodes CAIRRDTNTEAFF.

The table lists this clonotype with a count of one. A read error may explain this, as a much larger clone is one base away. The chain links TRBV20-1 to TRBJ2-1; D not resolved. This CDR3 spans 12 amino acids. Germline CDR1 reads DFQATT; CDR2 reads SNEGSKA (reference sequence). The CDR3 nucleotides read TGCAGTGCATTTGAGGTTTACAATGAGCAGATCTTC. Protein: CSAFEVYNEQIF.

This clonotype has ten or more counts. V gene TRBV27 combines with J gene TRBJ2-1; TRBD1 agrees at 9 bases. With V trimmed by 7 bases and J by 6 bases, 13 bases remained unmatched. Germline CDR1 and CDR2: MNHEY and SMNVEV (reference sequence). CDR3 length: 16 residues. The CDR3 sequence: CASISSGTGSGNEQFF. CDR3 nucleotide sequence: TGTGCCAGCATTAGCTCCGGGACAGGGTCTGGCAATGAGCAGTTCTTC.

In its sample, this clonotype was seen a few times. CDR3 in DNA: TGCAGTGCTAGAGATCCGGGACTAGGTCACCGCTACAATGAGCAGTTCTTC. Protein: CSARDPGLGHRYNEQFF. This chain joins TRBV20-1 and TRBJ2-1; TRBD2 agrees at 8 bases. Trimming took 0 bases from V and 3 from J; bases not matched to a gene: 10. The length of the CDR3 is 17 residues. In germline, CDR1 is DFQATT, CDR2 SNEGSKA (reference sequence).

CDR3 amino acids: CASSSRWEQYF. The CDR3, as DNA: TGTGCCAGCAGCTCCCGATGGGAGCAGTACTTC. This chain joins TRBV28 and TRBJ2-7; D is ambiguous. This CDR3 contains 11 residues. Germline V lookup: CDR1 MDHEN, CDR2 SYDVKM. V lost 6 bases to trimming and J lost 7 bases, with 10 bases between them.

In its sample, this clonotype was seen many times. The V and J genes are TRBV20-1 and TRBJ2-5; TRBD2 matches 11 bases. The germline V gene encodes CDR1 DFQATT and CDR2 SNEGSKA (reference sequence). V was clipped by 5 bases and J by 4 bases; unmatched bases: 6. CDR3 length: 14 residues. The CDR3 coding sequence is TGCAGTGCTGGGGTAGCGGGAGGGAGAGAGACCCAGTACTTC. Protein product: CSAGVAGGRETQYF.

The chain links TRBV4-1 to TRBJ2-5; no firm D call. The CDR3 length is 14 residues. The ends were cut back, 0 bases at V and 5 bases at J, with 10 bases in the middle. Germline V CDR1 and CDR2: MGHRA, YSYEKL. The CDR3 here is CASSQEPRWETQYF. DNA of the CDR3: TGCGCCAGCAGCCAAGAACCCCGCTGGGAGACCCAGTACTTC.

This clonotype was observed many times. The chain employs TRBV6-2 or TRBV6-3 and TRBJ2-1; 10 bases are shared with TRBD2. Germline V gene sequence: CDR1 MNHEY, CDR2 SVGEGT. The V and J ends lost 8 bases and 0 bases, in that order; junction bases with no gene match: 7. The CDR3 extends over 16 amino acids. CDR3 DNA: TGTGCCAGCCGTGATATAGCGGGAGGCTCCTACAATGAGCAGTTCTTC. Its protein is CASRDIAGGSYNEQFF.

This clonotype appeared many times. The genes are TRBV20-1 and TRBJ2-1; 8 bases are shared with TRBD1. Trimming took 6 bases from V and 7 from J; bases not matched to a gene: 5. Germline V CDR1 and CDR2: DFQATT, SNEGSKA (reference sequence). The length of the CDR3 is 12 residues. CDR3 amino acids: CSAQGARNEQFF. The CDR3 coding sequence is TGCAGTGCGCAGGGGGCGCGAAATGAGCAGTTCTTC.

This clonotype has a count of ten or more. This sequence joins TRBV5-1 and TRBJ2-7; D gene unclear. Looked up from germline, CDR1 is SGHRS and CDR2 is YFSETQ. CDR3 length: 13 residues. V lost 1 base, J lost 0 bases, and 5 bases lay in between. CDR3 sequence reads: CASSLSISYEQYF. The CDR3 DNA reads as TGCGCCAGCAGCTTGTCAATCTCCTACGAGCAGTACTTC.

This clonotype has a single count. Possible read error: a much larger clone is one base away. This chain connects TRBV27 to TRBJ2-7; either TRBD1 or TRBD2 may supply D (6 bases each). CDR1 is MNHEY, CDR2 SMNVEV, per germline (reference sequence). The CDR3 runs 16 residues. CDR3 protein: CATSLSGARGSYEQYF. CDR3 nucleotides: TGTGCCACCAGTTTATCGGGGGCGCGGGGCTCCTACGAGCAGTACTTC.

This clonotype came up once. The chain joins TRBV7-2 to TRBJ2-5, with D possibly being TRBD2 (6 bases). V lost 4 bases to trimming and J lost 5 bases, with 17 bases between them. Germline CDR1 and CDR2: SGHTA and FQGNSA. This CDR3 spans 15 amino acids. The chain's CDR3 is CASSSERTKVETQYF. The CDR3 DNA is TGTGCCAGCAGCTCCGAACGGACTAAGGTTGAGACCCAGTACTTC.